The 32 T cell receptor beta chains below come from one sample, sequenced in a study of early T cells in non-severe SARS-CoV-2 infection. TCRdb re-derived calls from the 5' RACE reads in MiXCR, one entry per CDR3 protein. Here the sample spans tens of thousands of distinct CDR3 sequences, 9.5% to 13% being singletons. The specimen sequenced was whole blood. The receptor source for this set is an adult who was a healthcare worker with PCR-confirmed SARS-CoV-2 infection or an uninfected control (not recorded which).

The genes are TRBV11-2 and TRBJ2-7, with D possibly being TRBD1 or TRBD2 (5 bases each). This CDR3 spans 15 amino acids. Germline CDR1 and CDR2: SGHAT and FQNNGV. With 5 bases removed from V and 4 bases from J, the gap between germline ends came to 18 bases. Here the CDR3 reads CASSPRTRTWYEQYF. In DNA form, the CDR3 reads TGTGCCAGCAGCCCCCGGACACGGACTTGGTACGAGCAGTACTTC.

This chain connects TRBV2 to TRBJ2-3; tentative D call: TRBD1 (6 bases). Germline CDR1 SNHLY, CDR2 FYNNEI. The CDR3 covers 15 residues. The V end lost 8 bases, the J end lost 0 bases, and 15 bases lay between the germline ends. The chain's CDR3 is CASPVAGASTDTQYF. As DNA, the CDR3 is TGTGCCAGCCCGGTGGCAGGGGCCAGCACAGATACGCAGTATTTT. The variable domain in full, with the rest retrieved from reference TRBV2 and TRBJ2-3, is EPEVTQTPSHQVTQMGQEVILRCVPISNHLYFYWYRQILGQKVEFLVSFYNNEISEKSEIFDDQFSVERPDGSNFTLKIRSTKLEDSAMYFCASPVAGASTDTQYFGPGTRLTVL.

The CDR3 protein is CASSHRDGNQPQHF. The CDR3 DNA is TGTGCCAGCTCTCACAGGGATGGCAATCAGCCCCAGCATTTT. V gene TRBV18 combines with J gene TRBJ1-5, with a possible D match to TRBD1 (6 bases). Between the trimmed V and J ends, which lost 6 bases and 2 bases, there was a span of 11 bases. Germline V gene data show CDR1 as KGHSH and CDR2 as LQKENI. The CDR3 is 14 amino acids.

This clonotype was detected many times. The chain has TRBV9 and TRBJ2-1; 8 nucleotides line up with TRBD2. CDR3 length: 16 residues. Per germline, CDR1 SGDLS and CDR2 YYNGEE. V lost 0 bases, J lost 2 bases, and 4 bases stayed unmatched. In DNA form, the CDR3 reads TGTGCCAGCAGCGTAGGAGGGACTAGGCCCTACAATGAGCAGTTCTTC. This encodes CASSVGGTRPYNEQFF.

In this sample, this clonotype turned up many times. V is TRBV13 and J is TRBJ2-5, with D unclear. Germline V gives CDR1 PRHDT, CDR2 FYEKMQ (reference sequence). Trimming removed 0 bases at V and 2 bases at J, with 13 bases between. The CDR3 has 16 residues. CDR3 coding DNA: TGTGCCAGCAGCTTAGGCGATCCCAGTGGACAAGAGACCCAGTACTTC. It codes for CASSLGDPSGQETQYF.

This clonotype has a count of ten or more. This sequence joins TRBV28 and TRBJ2-7; D unclear. Looked up from germline, CDR1 is MDHEN and CDR2 is SYDVKM. The V and J ends lost 6 bases and 4 bases respectively, with 4 bases between them. The CDR3 contains 10 residues. For the CDR3, the DNA is TGTGCCAGCAGACTATACGAGCAGTACTTC. It encodes CASRLYEQYF.

This clonotype was counted once. One base away lies a much larger clone, so this may be a sequencing read error. For the CDR3, the DNA is TGTGCCAGCAGTCCCGTAGCGGGGGCAAAGCCGAACACCGGGGAGCTGATTTTT. This gives the protein CASSPVAGAKPNTGELIF. The chain has TRBV12-3 or TRBV12-4 and TRBJ2-2; 9 bases align to TRBD2. CDR3 length: 18 residues.

This clonotype was picked up many times. This chain uses TRBV18 with TRBJ2-7; D may be TRBD1 (7 bases). The CDR3 has 17 amino acids. Between the trimmed V and J ends, which lost 6 bases and 5 bases, there was a span of 26 bases. Germline loops: CDR1 KGHSH, CDR2 LQKENI. The CDR3 is CASSPRRVETGSDEQYF. The CDR3 bases are TGTGCCAGCTCCCCCAGGAGGGTGGAGACAGGGAGCGACGAGCAGTACTTC.

This clonotype has just a few counts. The chain uses TRBV6-2 or TRBV6-3 and TRBJ2-4, with no clear D. The germline V gene has CDR1 MNHEY and CDR2 SVGEGT. This CDR3 spans 16 amino acids. Trimming stripped 2 bases from V and 0 bases from J, with 11 bases between. This CDR3 reads CASSYPAMRAKNIQYF. Here the CDR3 DNA reads TGTGCCAGCAGTTACCCGGCTATGCGAGCCAAAAACATTCAGTACTTC.

This clonotype has ten or more counts. The V and J genes are TRBV11-3 and TRBJ2-6; tentative D call: TRBD1 (5 bases). The CDR3 is 15 residues long. Germline V gene sequence: CDR1 SGHNT, CDR2 YENEEA. V was clipped by 3 bases and J by 2 bases, with 8 bases between them. The CDR3 DNA reads TGTGCCAGCAGCTTTAACAGGCCTGGGGCCAACGTCCTGACTTTC. The encoded protein is CASSFNRPGANVLTF.

This clonotype appeared many times. The chain couples TRBV3-1 to TRBJ2-5; D uncertain. The CDR3 is made up of 12 amino acids. Trimming stripped 4 bases from V and 2 bases from J, with 5 bases between. CDR1 and CDR2 (germline): LGHDT, YNNKEL (reference sequence). CDR3 sequence (DNA): TGTGCCAGCAGCCGGGGACAAGAGACCCAGTACTTC. Translating it yields CASSRGQETQYF.

In its sample, this clonotype was seen a few times. The genes are TRBV3-1 and TRBJ2-1, with TRBD2 matching over 9 bases. In germline, CDR1 is LGHDT, CDR2 YNNKEL (reference sequence). V lost 4 bases to trimming and J lost 4 bases; unmatched junction nucleotides: 8. The CDR3 totals 16 residues. For the CDR3, the DNA is TGTGCCAGCAGCCCCCTTCGACTAGCGGCTTACAATGAGCAGTTCTTC. Amino acids: CASSPLRLAAYNEQFF.

This rearrangement joins TRBV18 to TRBJ1-1, with D possibly being TRBD1 (6 bases). V gave up 3 bases and J gave up 3 bases, with 14 bases separating them. The CDR3 covers 15 residues. Germline V CDR1 and CDR2: KGHSH, LQKENI. The CDR3 sequence is CASSPTSEGDTEAFF. Written as DNA, the CDR3 is TGTGCCAGCTCACCGACGAGTGAGGGGGACACTGAAGCTTTCTTT.

This clonotype appeared a few times. The J gene is TRBJ2-7, the V gene TRBV9; D is ambiguous. The length of the CDR3 is 13 residues. Trimming left V 0 bases short and J 1 base short, with 5 bases between. Germline-derived CDR1 and CDR2 are SGDLS and YYNGEE. This CDR3 reads CASSVGGSYEQYF. The CDR3 DNA reads as TGTGCCAGCAGCGTAGGGGGTTCCTACGAGCAGTACTTC.

This clonotype was picked up many times. This rearrangement joins TRBV18 to TRBJ1-2; possibly TRBD1 for D (5 bases). Trimming took off 3 bases at V and 0 bases at J, with 8 bases between the two ends. This CDR3 spans 14 amino acids. The V gene's germline CDR1 is KGHSH and CDR2 LQKENI. The CDR3 loop reads CASSPGTSNYGYTF. CDR3 sequence (DNA): TGTGCCAGCTCACCCGGGACTTCTAACTATGGCTACACCTTC. Full variable domain (missing parts from reference TRBV18 and TRBJ1-2): NAGVMQNPRHLVRRRGQEARLRCSPMKGHSHVYWYRQLPEEGLKFMVYLQKENIIDESGMPKERFSAEFPKEGPSILRIQQVVRGDSAAYFCASSPGTSNYGYTFGSGTRLTVV.

V is TRBV2 and J is TRBJ2-2; D is uncertain. From germline, CDR1 is SNHLY and CDR2 FYNNEI. The CDR3 spans 15 residues. The V gene lost 5 bases and the J gene lost 6 bases, with 16 bases spanning the gap. The CDR3 spells CASSPRRVASGELFF. In DNA, the CDR3 is TGTGCCAGCAGTCCCCGCAGAGTCGCATCCGGGGAGCTGTTTTTT.

This clonotype was recorded a few times. This sequence joins TRBV19 and TRBJ2-7; 9 bases line up with TRBD1. V lost 3 bases and J lost 4; bases outside the gene matches: 7. This CDR3 has 15 residues. CDR1 and CDR2 (germline): LNHDA, SQIVND (reference sequence). Here the CDR3 DNA reads TGTGCCAGTAGTATTAGAGGACAGGGGCTATACGAGCAGTACTTC. Amino acids: CASSIRGQGLYEQYF.

This clonotype was seen more than once but under ten times. V and J are TRBV20-1 and TRBJ2-3; no reliable D call. The CDR3 consists of 13 residues. Trimming took off 3 bases at V and 0 bases at J, with 7 bases between the two ends. Germline V lookup: CDR1 DFQATT, CDR2 SNEGSKA (reference sequence). CDR3 residues: CSASDQSTDTQYF. CDR3 coding DNA: TGCAGTGCTAGCGACCAGAGCACAGATACGCAGTATTTT.

This clonotype has a count of ten or more. V is TRBV28 and J is TRBJ1-2; a weak D match, TRBD1 (5 bases). The V end lost 8 bases, the J end lost 5 bases, and 21 bases lay between the germline ends. This CDR3 is 15 amino acids long. Germline loops: CDR1 MDHEN, CDR2 SYDVKM. DNA for the CDR3: TGTGCCAGCTCATACGGGACGGATGGAGGTTATGGCTACACCTTC. As protein: CASSYGTDGGYGYTF.

Concerning this clonotype: A much larger clone sits a single nucleotide away, making a read error possible. The rearrangement uses TRBV28 and TRBJ2-3; perhaps TRBD2 as D (5 bases). Germline CDR1 MDHEN, CDR2 SYDVKM. This CDR3 spans 14 amino acids. V lost 6 bases to trimming and J lost 3 bases, with 13 bases between them. The CDR3 loop reads CASSKEAYTDTQYF. In DNA, the CDR3 is TGTGCCAGCAGCAAGGAGGCCTATACAGATACGCAGTATTTT.

The rearrangement joins TRBV29-1 to TRBJ2-7, with a tentative D call TRBD2 (6 bases). The V gene lost 5 bases and the J gene lost 3 bases, with 17 bases spanning the gap. The CDR3 is made up of 14 amino acids. Germline CDR1 SQVTM, CDR2 ANQGSEA. The CDR3 DNA sequence: TGCAGCGTTCGTCCCCGGGGGTCCGTCTACGAGCAGTACTTC. This codes for CSVRPRGSVYEQYF.

This clonotype was seen only a few times. The rearrangement uses TRBV5-4 and TRBJ2-2; 7 bases are shared with TRBD2. Germline CDR1 and CDR2: SGHNT and YYREEE (reference sequence). Germline trimming cut 1 base from V and 5 bases from J; bases unmatched to any gene: 5. The CDR3 contains 15 residues. The CDR3 loop reads CASSLRLAETGELFF. For the CDR3, the DNA is TGTGCCAGCAGCTTGCGGCTAGCGGAAACCGGGGAGCTGTTTTTT.

This clonotype was found many times. This rearrangement joins TRBV12-3 or TRBV12-4 to TRBJ2-5, with D tentatively TRBD2 (6 bases). There are 14 residues in the CDR3. V lost 3 bases and J lost 0, with 8 bases in between. CDR3 loop: CASSLGGDQETQYF. The DNA for the CDR3 is TGTGCCAGCAGTTTGGGCGGGGACCAAGAGACCCAGTACTTC.

This clonotype came up many times. The J gene is TRBJ2-3, the V gene TRBV10-3; D is undetermined. Trimming shortened V by 0 bases and J by 0 bases, and 7 bases separated the two germline ends. CDR3 length equals 15 residues. CDR1 and CDR2 from the germline V gene are ENHRY and SYGVKD. Written as DNA, the CDR3 is TGTGCCATCAGTGAGTCGGAGAGTAGCACAGATACGCAGTATTTT. It specifies CAISESESSTDTQYF.

CDR3 DNA: TGCAGTGCTCTAGCGGGAGGGTTAACCGGGGAGCTGTTTTTT. Encoded protein: CSALAGGLTGELFF. The rearrangement links TRBV20-1 to TRBJ2-2, with 12 nucleotides matching TRBD2. The CDR3 consists of 14 residues. Germline V gene sequence: CDR1 DFQATT, CDR2 SNEGSKA (reference sequence). V lost 5 bases to trimming and J lost 5 bases; unmatched junction nucleotides: 3.

This clonotype was detected ten times or more. The rearrangement uses TRBV3-1 and TRBJ2-7; D is unclear. Trimming took 3 bases from V and 4 from J, leaving 10 bases between them. CDR1 is LGHDT and CDR2 is YNNKEL in the germline V gene (reference sequence). The CDR3 sequence is 13 residues long. Here the CDR3 DNA reads TGTGCCAGCAGCCATTCTGTGGTTTACGAGCAGTACTTC. Protein product: CASSHSVVYEQYF.

This clonotype appeared a few times. This chain uses TRBV7-2 with TRBJ2-1; D tentatively fits TRBD1 or TRBD2 (5 bases each). V was clipped by 5 bases and J by 2 bases, with 13 bases between them. The CDR3 is 15 amino acids. CDR1 is SGHTA, CDR2 FQGNSA, per germline. The CDR3 nucleotides read TGTGCCAGCAGCCCACAGGTGGGGGCCTACAATGAGCAGTTCTTC. Protein sequence: CASSPQVGAYNEQFF.

As regards this clonotype: A much larger clone differs from this one at a single base, so this may be a read error. The rearrangement joins TRBV9 to TRBJ2-7; possibly TRBD2 for D (5 bases). Trimming pared 0 bases from V and 3 bases from J, leaving 10 bases between. The CDR3 length is 14 residues. The germline gives CDR1 SGDLS, CDR2 YYNGEE. CDR3 protein: CASSVGGSFYEQYF. The CDR3 DNA reads as TGTGCCAGCAGCGTAGGAGGGTCATTCTACGAGCAGTACTTC.

This clonotype was seen a handful of times. The V gene is TRBV3-1, the J gene TRBJ2-7; D may be TRBD1 (6 bases). The V and J ends lost 4 bases and 3 bases respectively, with 13 bases between them. Germline values: CDR1 LGHDT, CDR2 YNNKEL (reference sequence). The CDR3 is 14 amino acids. The CDR3 region has the DNA TGTGCCAGCAGCCCGGGACAAGCTTTCTACGAGCAGTACTTC. It codes for CASSPGQAFYEQYF.

This clonotype was recorded at least ten times. The rearrangement uses TRBV29-1 and TRBJ2-2; the D gene is possibly TRBD1 (5 bases). The CDR3 loop spans 15 amino acids. Trimming cost V 4 bases and J 6 bases, with 18 bases left between them. Germline assignment: CDR1 SQVTM and CDR2 ANQGSEA. This chain's CDR3 is CSVGFSQGVPGELFF. As DNA, the CDR3 is TGCAGCGTTGGTTTTTCGCAGGGTGTCCCCGGGGAGCTGTTTTTT.

The V and J genes are TRBV29-1 and TRBJ2-7; D is undetermined. The CDR3 runs 10 residues. The germline V gene has CDR1 SQVTM and CDR2 ANQGSEA. The germline V and J ends were trimmed by 8 bases and 3 bases, with 8 bases remaining between them. For the CDR3, the DNA is TGCAGCTCCCCGGGCTACGAGCAGTACTTC. Protein sequence: CSSPGYEQYF.

Of note for this clonotype: An end of the junction differs from the germline gene, which may be a read error. V is TRBV28 and J is TRBJ1-1; a possible D gene is TRBD1 (5 bases). The CDR3 extends over 15 amino acids. CDR1 MDHEN and CDR2 SYDVKM come from the germline V gene. The CDR3 loop reads CGSSSTFTGNTEAFF. The CDR3 nucleotides are TGTGGCAGCAGTTCCACCTTTACAGGGAACACTGAAGCTTTCTTT.